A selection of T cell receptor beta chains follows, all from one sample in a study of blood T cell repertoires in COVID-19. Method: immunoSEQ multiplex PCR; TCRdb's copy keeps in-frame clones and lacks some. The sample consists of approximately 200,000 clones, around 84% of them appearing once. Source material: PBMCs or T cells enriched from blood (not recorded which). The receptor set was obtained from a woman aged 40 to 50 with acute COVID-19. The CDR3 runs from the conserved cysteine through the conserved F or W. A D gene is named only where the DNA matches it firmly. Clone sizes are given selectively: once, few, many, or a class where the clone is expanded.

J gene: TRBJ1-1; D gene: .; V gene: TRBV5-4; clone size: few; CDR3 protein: CASSLPGGTEAFF; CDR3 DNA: TGTGCCAGCAGCTTGCCCGGGGGGACTGAAGCTTTCTTT
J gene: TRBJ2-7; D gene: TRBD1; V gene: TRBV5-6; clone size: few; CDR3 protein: CASSLIVGQEYYEQYF; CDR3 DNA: TGTGCCAGCAGCTTGATCGTAGGACAGGAGTACTACGAGCAGTACTTC
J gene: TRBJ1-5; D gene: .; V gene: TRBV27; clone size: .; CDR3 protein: CASSLRVSNQPQHF; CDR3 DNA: TGTGCCAGCAGTTTACGGGTTAGCAATCAGCCCCAGCATTTT
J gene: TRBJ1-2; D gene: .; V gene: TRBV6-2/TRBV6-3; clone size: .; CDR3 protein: CASSYDGQYGYTF; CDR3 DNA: TGTGCCAGCAGTTATGACGGACAATATGGCTACACCTTC
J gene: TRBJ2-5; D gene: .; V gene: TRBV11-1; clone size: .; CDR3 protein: CASSPLQGWETQYF; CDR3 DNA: TGTGCCAGCAGCCCTCTACAGGGTTGGGAGACCCAGTACTTC
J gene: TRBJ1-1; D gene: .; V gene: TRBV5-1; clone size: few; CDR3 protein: CASSKATGNTEAFF; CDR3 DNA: TGCGCCAGCAGCAAAGCGACAGGGAACACTGAAGCTTTCTTT
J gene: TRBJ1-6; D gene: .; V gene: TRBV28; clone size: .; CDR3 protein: CASSFLAVEDSPLHF; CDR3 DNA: TGTGCCAGCAGTTTTCTGGCAGTCGAGGATTCACCCCTCCACTTT
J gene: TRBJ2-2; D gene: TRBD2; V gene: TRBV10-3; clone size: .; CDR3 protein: CAIRATSEGAGELFF; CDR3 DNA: TGTGCCATCAGGGCAACTAGCGAAGGGGCCGGGGAGCTGTTTTTT
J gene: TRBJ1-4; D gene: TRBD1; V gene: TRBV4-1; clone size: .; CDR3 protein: CASWPGGGGEKLFF; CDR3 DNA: TGCGCCAGCTGGCCAGGGGGCGGAGGTGAAAAACTGTTTTTT
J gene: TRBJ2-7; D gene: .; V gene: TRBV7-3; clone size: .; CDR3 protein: CASSLTREYEQYF; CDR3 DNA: TGTGCCAGCAGCCTAACTAGAGAATACGAGCAGTACTTC
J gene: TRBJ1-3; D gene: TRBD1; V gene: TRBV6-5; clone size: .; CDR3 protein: CASTPRDRGGNTIYF; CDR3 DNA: TGTGCCAGCACTCCCAGGGACAGGGGGGGAAACACCATATATTTT
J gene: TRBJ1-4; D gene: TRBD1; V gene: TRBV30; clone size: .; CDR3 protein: CAWTRETGAFGEKLFF; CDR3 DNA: TGTGCCTGGACCCGAGAAACAGGGGCTTTTGGGGAAAAACTGTTTTTT
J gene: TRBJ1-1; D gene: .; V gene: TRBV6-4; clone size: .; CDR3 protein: CASSKEGGLTTEAFF; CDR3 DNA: TGTGCCAGCAGTAAAGAAGGGGGATTAACCACTGAAGCTTTCTTT
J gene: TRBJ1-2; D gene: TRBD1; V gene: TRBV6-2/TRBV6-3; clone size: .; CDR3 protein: CASSYPGQGYGYTF; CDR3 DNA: TGTGCCAGCAGTTACCCCGGACAGGGCTATGGCTACACCTTC
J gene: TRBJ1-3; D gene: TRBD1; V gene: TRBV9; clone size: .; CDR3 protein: CASSMRTGEIDTIYF; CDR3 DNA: TGTGCCAGCAGCATGAGGACAGGGGAAATCGACACCATATATTTT
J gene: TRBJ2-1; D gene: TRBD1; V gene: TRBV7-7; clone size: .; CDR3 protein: CASSLAFGTGENEQFF; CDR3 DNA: TGTGCTAGCAGCTTAGCATTCGGGACAGGGGAGAATGAGCAGTTCTTC
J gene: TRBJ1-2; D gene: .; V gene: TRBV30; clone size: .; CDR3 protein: CAWSAGAPYGYTF; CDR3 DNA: TGTGCCTGGAGTGCAGGGGCCCCCTATGGCTACACCTTC
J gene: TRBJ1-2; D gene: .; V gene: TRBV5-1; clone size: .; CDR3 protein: CASSWADGTSYGYTF; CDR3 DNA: TGCGCCAGCAGCTGGGCAGACGGGACAAGCTATGGCTACACCTTC
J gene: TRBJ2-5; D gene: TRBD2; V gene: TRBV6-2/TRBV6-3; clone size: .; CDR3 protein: CASSGDYRRQETQYF; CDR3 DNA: TGTGCCAGCAGTGGGGACTACCGGCGGCAAGAGACCCAGTACTTC
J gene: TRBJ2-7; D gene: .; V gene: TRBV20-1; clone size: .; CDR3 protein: CSARGPSEQYF; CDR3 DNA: TGCAGTGCTAGAGGTCCTTCCGAGCAGTACTTC
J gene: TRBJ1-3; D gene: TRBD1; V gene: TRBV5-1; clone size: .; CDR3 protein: CASSPDRAWMMISGNTIYF; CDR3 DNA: TGCGCCAGCAGCCCCGACAGGGCGTGGATGATGATCTCTGGAAACACCATATATTTT
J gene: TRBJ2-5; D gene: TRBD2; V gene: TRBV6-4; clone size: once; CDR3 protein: CASSEGGGGQETQYF; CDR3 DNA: TGTGCCAGCAGTGAGGGCGGGGGAGGACAAGAGACCCAGTACTTC
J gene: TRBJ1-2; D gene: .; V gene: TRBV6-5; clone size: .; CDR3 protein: CASSGGSLRGYTF; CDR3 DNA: TGTGCCAGCTCGGGGGGCTCCCTGAGAGGCTACACCTTC
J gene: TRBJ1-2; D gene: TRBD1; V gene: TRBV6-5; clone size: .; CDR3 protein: CASSSTGVRTYGYTF; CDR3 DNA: TGTGCCAGCAGTTCAACAGGGGTGCGGACCTATGGCTACACCTTC
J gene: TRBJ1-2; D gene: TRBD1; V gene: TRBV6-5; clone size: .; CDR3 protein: CASSTRQGGYGYTF; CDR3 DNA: TGTGCCAGCAGTACCCGACAGGGCGGCTATGGCTACACCTTC
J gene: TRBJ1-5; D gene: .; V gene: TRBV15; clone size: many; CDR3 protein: CATSRDPGREGDQPQHF; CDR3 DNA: TGTGCCACCAGCAGAGATCCTGGGCGGGAGGGTGATCAGCCCCAGCATTTT